These 27 T cell receptor beta chains originate from one sample sequenced in a study of blood T cell repertoires in COVID-19. The repertoire was sequenced with immunoSEQ multiplex PCR; TCRdb's copy has only in-frame clones and lacks some. Of 130,000 or so clones in the sample, about 86% are singletons; the top ten hold more than 1.5%. Sequencing was carried out using peripheral blood. The source of these receptors is an older woman with acute or convalescent COVID-19.

This chain joins TRBV7-3 and TRBJ2-3, with 7 bases that match TRBD1. CDR1 and CDR2 (germline): SGHTA, FQGTGA. The CDR3 runs 15 residues. The V and J ends lost 5 bases and 2 bases, in that order; junction bases with no gene match: 7. CDR3 DNA: TGTGCCAGCAGCGCTATGACAGGGACCACAGATACGCAGTATTTT. This codes for CASSAMTGTTDTQYF.

This rearrangement joins TRBV7-6 to TRBJ2-3; 9 bases fit TRBD2. CDR1 and CDR2 (germline): SGHVS, FNYEAQ. This CDR3 is 17 amino acids long. With 5 bases clipped from V and 0 bases from J, the junction kept 9 bases outside the gene matches. CDR3 bases: TGTGCCAGCAGCCTGGTAGCGGGGGCGACTAGCACAGATACGCAGTATTTT. Protein: CASSLVAGATSTDTQYF. The whole variable domain, remainder taken from reference TRBV7-6 and TRBJ2-3, is GAGVSQSPRYKVTKRGQDVALRCDPISGHVSLYWYRQALGQGPEFLTYFNYEAQQDKSGLPNDRFSAERPEGSISTLTIQRTEQRDSAMYRCASSLVAGATSTDTQYFGPGTRLTVL.

This clone was seen once. V is TRBV2 and J is TRBJ2-7; 7 bases align to TRBD1. With V trimmed by 4 bases and J by 2 bases, 11 bases remained unmatched. The CDR3 has 16 residues. Germline CDR1 is SNHLY and CDR2 is FYNNEI. The DNA of the CDR3 is TGTGCCAGCAGTGTATACGGGACAGACCCAACCTACGAGCAGTACTTC. It codes for CASSVYGTDPTYEQYF.

This chain links TRBV6-5 with TRBJ2-7; D call uncertain. Trimming removed 5 bases at V and 6 bases at J, with 11 bases between. CDR3 size: 12 residues. Germline V CDR1 and CDR2: MNHEY, SVGAGI. In DNA form, the CDR3 reads TGTGCCAGCAGTACCACATTTCGCGAGCAGTACTTC. Translating gives CASSTTFREQYF.

This clone was seen more than once but under ten times. The chain uses TRBV5-8 and TRBJ1-2; D is undetermined. Germline V gives CDR1 SGHTS, CDR2 YDEGEE. This CDR3 spans 13 amino acids. Trimming cost V 1 base and J 1 base, with 5 bases left between them. The CDR3, as DNA: TGTGCCAGCAGCTTGTTCAGTAACTATGGCTACACCTTC. Translation gives CASSLFSNYGYTF. Full variable domain (outside the CDR3, taken from reference TRBV5-8 and TRBJ1-2): EAGVTQSPTHLIKTRGQQATLRCSPISGHTSVYWYQQALGLGLQFLLWYDEGEERNRGNFPPRFSGRQFPNYSSELNVNALELEDSALYLCASSLFSNYGYTFGSGTRLTVV.

This chain joins TRBV28 and TRBJ2-5; D remains ambiguous. The V gene's germline CDR1 is MDHEN and CDR2 SYDVKM. V shed 6 bases and J shed 1 base, with 15 bases lying between them. CDR3 length equals 15 residues. CDR3 region: CASRVRGGSQETQYF. CDR3 bases: TGTGCCAGCAGGGTAAGAGGTGGATCCCAAGAGACCCAGTACTTC.

This clone was detected only a few times. CDR3 protein: CASSYTGSTDTQYF. The DNA for the CDR3 is TGTGCCAGCAGCTACACAGGGAGCACAGATACGCAGTATTTT. The chain recombines TRBV7-3 with TRBJ2-3, with D maybe TRBD1 (6 bases). The CDR3 runs to 14 residues. Germline CDR1 and CDR2: SGHTA and FQGTGA. With 4 bases removed from V and 0 bases from J, the gap between germline ends came to 8 bases.

The count of this clone is one. V is TRBV2 and J is TRBJ1-2, with D perhaps matching TRBD1 (5 bases). CDR1 and CDR2 (germline): SNHLY, FYNNEI. V dropped 4 bases and J dropped 4 bases, with 13 bases sitting between them. The CDR3 consists of 14 residues. The CDR3 region has the DNA TGTGCCAGCAGTGGCCTGGGGCTTAGCTATGGCTACACCTTC. Its protein product is CASSGLGLSYGYTF.

The rearrangement links TRBV5-1 to TRBJ2-6; perhaps TRBD1 as D (5 bases). Trimming left V 5 bases short and J 4 bases short, with 13 bases between. The germline CDR1 and CDR2 sequences are SGHRS and YFSETQ. The CDR3 totals 15 residues. The CDR3 protein is CASSYQGSGANVLTF. The CDR3 coding sequence is TGCGCCAGCAGTTACCAGGGATCCGGGGCCAACGTCCTGACTTTC.

The chain carries TRBV28 and TRBJ2-7, with TRBD1 identical over 7 bases. Germline V gene sequence: CDR1 MDHEN, CDR2 SYDVKM. This CDR3 spans 18 amino acids. J lost 1 base, V lost 6 bases, and 18 bases had no gene match. The CDR3 reads CASSPSGTATAKSYEQYF. In nucleotides, the CDR3 is TGTGCCAGCAGCCCGTCCGGGACAGCCACCGCAAAATCCTACGAGCAGTACTTC. Filled out from reference TRBV28 and TRBJ2-7, the complete variable domain reads DVKVTQSSRYLVKRTGEKVFLECVQDMDHENMFWYRQDPGLGLRLIYFSYDVKMKEKGDIPEGYSVSREKKERFSLILESASTNQTSMYLCASSPSGTATAKSYEQYFGPGTRLTVT.

CDR3 coding DNA: TGTGCCAGCAGCGGACAGCGGAACACTGAAGCTTTCTTT. Translating it yields CASSGQRNTEAFF. V gene TRBV7-3 combines with J gene TRBJ1-1, with D possibly TRBD1 on 6 matching bases. V lost 5 bases, J lost 1 base, and 8 bases lay in between. Germline assignment: CDR1 SGHTA and CDR2 FQGTGA. CDR3 length equals 13 residues.

The J gene is TRBJ1-1, the V gene TRBV6-6; the D gene is possibly TRBD1 (6 bases). CDR1 is MNHNY and CDR2 is SVGAGI in the germline V gene (reference sequence). The CDR3 contains 15 residues. Trimming left V 8 bases short and J 4 bases short, with 20 bases between. The CDR3 DNA is TGTGCCAGCCGAACATCAGGGGTTGGGTCCACTGAAGCTTTCTTT. Its translation: CASRTSGVGSTEAFF.

V is TRBV2 and J is TRBJ2-6, with D perhaps TRBD1 (6 bases). CDR3 length equals 15 residues. CDR1 and CDR2 (germline): SNHLY, FYNNEI. The ends were cut back, 6 bases at V and 0 bases at J, with 9 bases in the middle. The CDR3 coding sequence is TGTGCCAGCAGACAGGGTCGCTCTGGGGCCAACGTCCTGACTTTC. Its protein product is CASRQGRSGANVLTF.

The chain is built from TRBV6-5 and TRBJ1-1, with D possibly being TRBD1 (5 bases). Germline-derived CDR1 and CDR2 are MNHEY and SVGAGI. Trimming stripped 6 bases from V and 1 base from J, with 9 bases between. The CDR3 consists of 13 residues. The CDR3 nucleotides read TGTGCCAGCAGGGGACTGGGGAACACTGAAGCTTTCTTT. Protein sequence: CASRGLGNTEAFF.

The chain combines TRBV30 with TRBJ1-2; no clear D. The V end was cut by 0 bases, the J end by 3 bases, with 8 bases between. CDR1 GTSNPN and CDR2 SVGIG come from the germline V gene (reference sequence). There are 13 residues in the CDR3. CDR3 sequence reads: CAWSVRLDYGYTF. The CDR3 coding sequence is TGTGCCTGGAGTGTAAGGCTAGACTATGGCTACACCTTC. The full variable domain, rest sourced from reference TRBV30 and TRBJ1-2, is SQTIHQWPATLVQPVGSPLSLECTVEGTSNPNLYWYRQAAGRGLQLLFYSVGIGQISSEVPQNLSASRPQDRQFILSSKKLLLSDSGFYLCAWSVRLDYGYTFGSGTRLTVV.

The chain combines TRBV28 with TRBJ1-1; D unresolved. Trimming took off 2 bases at V and 3 bases at J, with 13 bases between the two ends. CDR1 and CDR2 from the germline V gene are MDHEN and SYDVKM. The CDR3 is made up of 15 amino acids. CDR3 bases: TGTGCCAGCAGTTTACAGGAAATCGGGGACACTGAAGCTTTCTTT. Encoded protein: CASSLQEIGDTEAFF.

J is TRBJ2-7 and V is TRBV28, with D possibly being TRBD1 (5 bases). Germline CDR1 MDHEN, CDR2 SYDVKM. The CDR3 has 15 amino acids. The V gene lost 10 bases and the J gene lost 1 base, with 20 bases spanning the gap. The CDR3 DNA reads as TGTGCCACCTGTAGATCACAGGTCGAGTCCTACGAGCAGTACTTC. It encodes CATCRSQVESYEQYF.

V usage is TRBV6-2 or TRBV6-3 and J usage is TRBJ1-1; D remains unclear. Germline CDR1 MNHEY, CDR2 SVGEGT. The CDR3 sequence is 14 residues long. V shed 2 bases and J shed 6 bases, with 13 bases lying between them. The CDR3 reads CASSYDYRSPEAFF. CDR3 nucleotides: TGTGCCAGCAGTTACGATTACCGGAGCCCTGAAGCTTTCTTT.

This clone was detected only once. This chain links TRBV28 with TRBJ1-5, with a possible D match to TRBD1 (6 bases). This CDR3 spans 19 amino acids. V lost 5 bases to trimming and J lost 1 base, with 24 bases between them. Germline V gene sequence: CDR1 MDHEN, CDR2 SYDVKM. The CDR3 DNA reads as TGTGCCAGCAGTACGATCAGCGGGGGCGCGATTATGAGCAATCAGCCCCAGCATTTT. Its protein product is CASSTISGGAIMSNQPQHF.

The rearrangement joins TRBV11-3 to TRBJ2-2; D gene uncertain. CDR1 is SGHNT, CDR2 YENEEA, per germline. CDR3 length: 14 amino acids. Trimming pared 4 bases from V and 5 bases from J, leaving 11 bases between. The CDR3 loop is CASSSTYSTGELFF. CDR3 in DNA: TGTGCCAGCAGCTCTACGTACTCAACCGGGGAGCTGTTTTTT.

This clone was found once. The J gene is TRBJ1-4, the V gene TRBV4-2, with D maybe TRBD1 (6 bases). The CDR3 spans 18 residues. The V gene lost 0 bases and the J gene lost 6 bases, with 20 bases spanning the gap. The germline CDR1 and CDR2 sequences are LGHNA and YNFKEQ. For the CDR3, the DNA is TGTGCCAGCAGCCAAGAGTTCGGCCTGGGGGCGCGTGATGAAAAACTGTTTTTT. Its translation is CASSQEFGLGARDEKLFF.

This clone was seen just once. DNA for the CDR3: TGCGCCAGCAGCAGAGACAGGAATCAGCCCCAGCATTTT. It codes for CASSRDRNQPQHF. The gene calls are TRBV5-1 and TRBJ1-5, with D perhaps matching TRBD1 (6 bases). Looked up from germline, CDR1 is SGHRS and CDR2 is YFSETQ. V was trimmed by 4 bases and J by 4 bases, leaving 9 bases between them. The CDR3 sequence is 13 residues long.

The rearrangement links TRBV20-1 to TRBJ1-5; TRBD1 might be the D (5 bases). Germline CDR1 reads DFQATT; CDR2 reads SNEGSKA (reference sequence). V lost 3 bases to trimming and J lost 3 bases, with 15 bases between them. This CDR3 region has 15 residues. CDR3 sequence reads: CSASEAARDNQPQHF. The CDR3 DNA follows: TGCAGTGCTAGTGAGGCTGCCAGGGACAATCAGCCCCAGCATTTT.

The chain is built from TRBV19 and TRBJ1-1; 7 positions match TRBD1. The CDR3 covers 13 residues. The trim removed 3 bases at V and 3 bases at J, leaving 1 base unmatched. Germline CDR1 LNHDA, CDR2 SQIVND (reference sequence). Here the CDR3 reads CASSIGQDTEAFF. The CDR3, as DNA: TGTGCCAGTAGTATTGGACAGGACACTGAAGCTTTCTTT.

V gene TRBV7-9 combines with J gene TRBJ1-1; D might be TRBD1 (6 bases). The CDR3 consists of 12 residues. The V and J ends lost 5 bases and 5 bases respectively, with 9 bases between them. CDR1 and CDR2 from the germline V gene are SEHNR and FQNEAQ (reference sequence). The CDR3 DNA is TGTGCCAGCAGCAGAACAGGGACTGAAGCTTTCTTT. This sequence encodes CASSRTGTEAFF.

The chain combines TRBV10-3 with TRBJ1-1, with D possibly TRBD1 on 5 matching bases. The CDR3 is 12 residues long. CDR1 and CDR2 (germline): ENHRY, SYGVKD. V was cut by 5 bases and J by 7 bases, with 11 bases left in between. In DNA form, the CDR3 reads TGTGCCATCAGTAGACAGACCGGTGAAGCTTTCTTT. The encoded protein is CAISRQTGEAFF.

The chain carries TRBV4-1 and TRBJ1-6, with 8 positions matching TRBD1. The CDR3 spans 16 residues. Per the germline V gene, CDR1 is MGHRA and CDR2 is YSYEKL. The ends lost 1 base at V and 8 bases at J; junction bases unmatched: 7. The CDR3 reads CASSQATGVSYSPLHF. The CDR3, as DNA: TGCGCCAGCAGCCAAGCGACAGGGGTTTCCTATTCACCCCTCCACTTT.